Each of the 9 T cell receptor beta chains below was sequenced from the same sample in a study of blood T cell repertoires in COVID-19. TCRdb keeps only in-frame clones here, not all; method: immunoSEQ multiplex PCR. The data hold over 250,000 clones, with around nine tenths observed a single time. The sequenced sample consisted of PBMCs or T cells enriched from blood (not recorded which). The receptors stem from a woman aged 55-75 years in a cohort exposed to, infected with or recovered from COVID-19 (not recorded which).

The DNA of the CDR3 is TGTGCCACCAGTGACCCCTACTCGAGTACAGGGAGCACCGGGGAGCTGTTTTTT. Encoded protein: CATSDPYSSTGSTGELFF. V usage is TRBV24-1 and J usage is TRBJ2-2; D is possibly TRBD1 (6 bases). The CDR3 has 18 residues. CDR1 KGHDR and CDR2 SFDVKD come from the germline V gene. The V gene lost 4 bases and the J gene lost 4 bases, with 21 bases spanning the gap.

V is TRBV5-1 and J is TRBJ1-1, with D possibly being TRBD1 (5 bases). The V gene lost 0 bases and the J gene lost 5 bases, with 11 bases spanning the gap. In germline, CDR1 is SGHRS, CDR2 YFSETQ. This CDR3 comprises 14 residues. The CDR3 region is CASSLVAGETEAFF. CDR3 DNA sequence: TGCGCCAGCAGCTTGGTTGCGGGGGAAACTGAAGCTTTCTTT.

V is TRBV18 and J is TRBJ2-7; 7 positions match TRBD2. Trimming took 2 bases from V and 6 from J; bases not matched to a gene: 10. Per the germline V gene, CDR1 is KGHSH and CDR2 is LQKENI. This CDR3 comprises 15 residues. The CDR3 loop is CASSPGGGEFVEQYF. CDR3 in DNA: TGTGCCAGCTCACCAGGGGGAGGGGAATTTGTCGAGCAGTACTTC. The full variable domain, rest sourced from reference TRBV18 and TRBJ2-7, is NAGVMQNPRHLVRRRGQEARLRCSPMKGHSHVYWYRQLPEEGLKFMVYLQKENIIDESGMPKERFSAEFPKEGPSILRIQQVVRGDSAAYFCASSPGGGEFVEQYFGPGTRLTVT.

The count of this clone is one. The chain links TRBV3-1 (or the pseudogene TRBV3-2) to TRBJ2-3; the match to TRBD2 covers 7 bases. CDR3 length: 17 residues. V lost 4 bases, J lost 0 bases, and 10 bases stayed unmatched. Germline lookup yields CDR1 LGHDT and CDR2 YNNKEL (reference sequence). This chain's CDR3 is CASSRRLASTSTDTQYF. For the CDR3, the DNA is TGTGCCAGCAGCCGCAGACTAGCCTCCACTAGCACAGATACGCAGTATTTT.

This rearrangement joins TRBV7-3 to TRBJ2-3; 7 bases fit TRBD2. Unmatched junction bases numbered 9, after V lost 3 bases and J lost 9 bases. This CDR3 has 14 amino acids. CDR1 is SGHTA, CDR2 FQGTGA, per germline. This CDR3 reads CASSLGGSERTQYF. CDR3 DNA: TGTGCCAGCAGCTTGGGAGGGAGTGAACGCACGCAGTATTTT.

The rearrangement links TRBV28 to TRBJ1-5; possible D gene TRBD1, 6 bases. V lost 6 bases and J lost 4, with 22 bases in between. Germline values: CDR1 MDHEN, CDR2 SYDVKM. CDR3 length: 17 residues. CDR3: CASSATTGLRANQPQHF. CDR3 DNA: TGTGCCAGCAGCGCCACTACAGGGTTGCGGGCGAATCAGCCCCAGCATTTT. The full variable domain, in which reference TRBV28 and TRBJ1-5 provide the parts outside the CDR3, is DVKVTQSSRYLVKRTGEKVFLECVQDMDHENMFWYRQDPGLGLRLIYFSYDVKMKEKGDIPEGYSVSREKKERFSLILESASTNQTSMYLCASSATTGLRANQPQHFGDGTRLSIL.

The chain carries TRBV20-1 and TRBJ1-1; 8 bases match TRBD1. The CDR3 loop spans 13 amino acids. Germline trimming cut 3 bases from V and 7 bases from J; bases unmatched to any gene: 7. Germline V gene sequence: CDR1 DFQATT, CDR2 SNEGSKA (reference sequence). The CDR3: CSASAGGAGEAFF. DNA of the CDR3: TGCAGTGCTAGTGCAGGGGGCGCGGGTGAAGCTTTCTTT.

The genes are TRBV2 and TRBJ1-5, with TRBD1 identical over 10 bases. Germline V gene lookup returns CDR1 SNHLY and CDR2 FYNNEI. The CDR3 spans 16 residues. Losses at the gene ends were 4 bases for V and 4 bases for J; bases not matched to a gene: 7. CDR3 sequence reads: CASSAPGQGENQPQHF. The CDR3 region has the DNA TGTGCCAGCAGTGCCCCTGGACAGGGGGAGAATCAGCCCCAGCATTTT.

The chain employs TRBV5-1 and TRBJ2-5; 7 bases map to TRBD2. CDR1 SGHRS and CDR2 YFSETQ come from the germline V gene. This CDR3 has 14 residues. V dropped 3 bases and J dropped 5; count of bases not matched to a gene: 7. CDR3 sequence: CASSWTRSWETQYF. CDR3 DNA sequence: TGCGCCAGCAGCTGGACTAGAAGTTGGGAGACCCAGTACTTC.